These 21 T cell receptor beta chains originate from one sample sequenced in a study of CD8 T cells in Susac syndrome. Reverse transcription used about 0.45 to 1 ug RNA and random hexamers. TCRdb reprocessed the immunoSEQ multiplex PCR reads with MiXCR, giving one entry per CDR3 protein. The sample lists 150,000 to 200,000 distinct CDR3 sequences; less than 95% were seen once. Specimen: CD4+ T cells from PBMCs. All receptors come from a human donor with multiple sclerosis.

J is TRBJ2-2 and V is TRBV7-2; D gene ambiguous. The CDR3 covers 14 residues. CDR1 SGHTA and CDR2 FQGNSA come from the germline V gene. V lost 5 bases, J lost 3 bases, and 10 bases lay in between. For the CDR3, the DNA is TGTGCCAGCAGCCCAGTTTCGGACACCGGGGAGCTGTTTTTT. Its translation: CASSPVSDTGELFF.

The CDR3 region has the DNA TGTGCCAGTAGTGGACCCAATCAGCCCCAGCATTTT. Translation gives CASSGPNQPQHF. The chain recombines TRBV19 with TRBJ1-5; D gene uncertain. The V end was cut by 5 bases, the J end by 3 bases, with 5 bases between. The length of the CDR3 is 12 residues. The germline CDR1 and CDR2 sequences are LNHDA and SQIVND (reference sequence).

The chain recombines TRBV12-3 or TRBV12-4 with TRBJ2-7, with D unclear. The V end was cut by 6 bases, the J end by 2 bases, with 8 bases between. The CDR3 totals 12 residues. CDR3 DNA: TGTGCCAGCAGCCCCGCGGCCTACGAGCAGTACTTC. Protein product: CASSPAAYEQYF.

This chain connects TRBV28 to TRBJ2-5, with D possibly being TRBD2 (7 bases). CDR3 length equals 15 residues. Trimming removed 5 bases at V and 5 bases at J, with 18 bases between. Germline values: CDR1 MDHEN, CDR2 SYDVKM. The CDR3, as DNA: TGTGCCAGCAGTCCTCGAGGGAGGGGGGATGAGACCCAGTACTTC. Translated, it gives CASSPRGRGDETQYF.

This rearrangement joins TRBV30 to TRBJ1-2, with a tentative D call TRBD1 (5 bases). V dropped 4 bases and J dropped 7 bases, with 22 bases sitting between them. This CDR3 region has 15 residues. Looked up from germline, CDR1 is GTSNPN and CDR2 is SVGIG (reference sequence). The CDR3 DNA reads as TGTGCCTGGACGGAAACTAGAGACCGGAGGGGTGGCTACACCTTC. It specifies CAWTETRDRRGGYTF.

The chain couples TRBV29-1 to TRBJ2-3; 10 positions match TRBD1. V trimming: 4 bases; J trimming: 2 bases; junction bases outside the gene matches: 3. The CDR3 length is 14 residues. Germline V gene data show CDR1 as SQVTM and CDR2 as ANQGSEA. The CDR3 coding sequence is TGCAGCGTTGGAGGGACAGGGGACACAGATACGCAGTATTTT. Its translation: CSVGGTGDTDTQYF.

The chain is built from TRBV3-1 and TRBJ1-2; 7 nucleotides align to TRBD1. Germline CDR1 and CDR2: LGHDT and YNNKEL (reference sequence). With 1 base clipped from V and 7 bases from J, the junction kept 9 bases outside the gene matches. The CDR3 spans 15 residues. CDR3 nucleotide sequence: TGTGCCAGCAGCCAAGTGGGAGGGCCAGGGGGTGGCTACACCTTC. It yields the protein CASSQVGGPGGGYTF.

DNA of the CDR3: TGTGCCATCATGCGGGGCCAGGCAGATACGCAGTATTTT. This translates into CAIMRGQADTQYF. V gene TRBV10-3 combines with J gene TRBJ2-3; a possible D gene is TRBD2 (6 bases). This CDR3 is built from 13 residues. Germline CDR1 reads ENHRY; CDR2 reads SYGVKD. Trimming pared 7 bases from V and 4 bases from J, leaving 12 bases between.

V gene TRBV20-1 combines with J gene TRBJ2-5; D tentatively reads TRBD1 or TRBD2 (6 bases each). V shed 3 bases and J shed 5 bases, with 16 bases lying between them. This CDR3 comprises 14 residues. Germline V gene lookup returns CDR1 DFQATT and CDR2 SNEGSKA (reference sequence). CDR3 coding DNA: TGCAGTGCTAGGGGACCGGGGGCAGGGGAGACCCAGTACTTC. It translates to CSARGPGAGETQYF.

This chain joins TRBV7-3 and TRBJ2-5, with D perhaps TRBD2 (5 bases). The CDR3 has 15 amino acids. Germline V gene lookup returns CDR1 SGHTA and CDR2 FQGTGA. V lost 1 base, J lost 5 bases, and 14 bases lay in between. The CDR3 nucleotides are TGTGCCAGCAGCTTAAACCCGACTACTGAGGAGACCCAGTACTTC. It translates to CASSLNPTTEETQYF.

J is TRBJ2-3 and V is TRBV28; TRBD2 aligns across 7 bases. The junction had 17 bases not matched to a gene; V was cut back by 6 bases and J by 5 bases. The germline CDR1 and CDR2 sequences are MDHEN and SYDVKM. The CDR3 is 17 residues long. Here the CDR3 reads CASSPILAVPEGDTQYF. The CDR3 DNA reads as TGTGCCAGCAGCCCGATCCTAGCGGTCCCAGAGGGAGATACGCAGTATTTT.

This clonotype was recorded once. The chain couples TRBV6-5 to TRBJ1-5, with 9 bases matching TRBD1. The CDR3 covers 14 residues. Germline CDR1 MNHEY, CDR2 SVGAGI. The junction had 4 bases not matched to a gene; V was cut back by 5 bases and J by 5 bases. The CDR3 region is CASSRGDRDQPQHF. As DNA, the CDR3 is TGTGCCAGCAGTCGAGGGGACAGGGATCAGCCCCAGCATTTT.

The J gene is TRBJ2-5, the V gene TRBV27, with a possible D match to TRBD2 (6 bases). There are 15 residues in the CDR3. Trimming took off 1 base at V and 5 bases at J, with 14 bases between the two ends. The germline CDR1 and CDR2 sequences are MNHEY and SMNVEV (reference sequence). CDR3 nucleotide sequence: TGTGCCAGCAGTTTATATCCGGGGGTGGGGGAGACCCAGTACTTC. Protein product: CASSLYPGVGETQYF.

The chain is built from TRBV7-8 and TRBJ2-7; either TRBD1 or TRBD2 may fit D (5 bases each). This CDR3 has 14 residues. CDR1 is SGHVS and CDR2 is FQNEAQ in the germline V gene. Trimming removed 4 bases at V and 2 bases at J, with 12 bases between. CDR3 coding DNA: TGTGCCAGCAGCTCGGGACGGTTTGCCTACGAGCAGTACTTC. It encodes CASSSGRFAYEQYF. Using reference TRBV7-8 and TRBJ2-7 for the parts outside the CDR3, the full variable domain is GAGVSQSPRYKVAKRGQDVALRCDPISGHVSLFWYQQALGQGPEFLTYFQNEAQLDKSGLPSDRFFAERPEGSVSTLKIQRTQQEDSAVYLCASSSGRFAYEQYFGPGTRLTVT.

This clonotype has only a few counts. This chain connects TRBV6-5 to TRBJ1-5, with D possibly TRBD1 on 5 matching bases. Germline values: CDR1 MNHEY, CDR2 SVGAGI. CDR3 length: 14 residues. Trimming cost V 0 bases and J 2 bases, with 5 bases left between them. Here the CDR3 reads CASSYSRGNQPQHF. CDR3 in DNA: TGTGCCAGCAGTTACTCCAGGGGCAATCAGCCCCAGCATTTT.

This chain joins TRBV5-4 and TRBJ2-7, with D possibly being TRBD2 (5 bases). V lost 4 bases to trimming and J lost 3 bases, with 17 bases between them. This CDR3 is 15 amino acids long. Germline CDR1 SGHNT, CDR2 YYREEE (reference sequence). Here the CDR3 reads CASSPRVGVVYEQYF. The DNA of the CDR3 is TGTGCCAGCAGCCCTCGGGTGGGAGTAGTCTACGAGCAGTACTTC.

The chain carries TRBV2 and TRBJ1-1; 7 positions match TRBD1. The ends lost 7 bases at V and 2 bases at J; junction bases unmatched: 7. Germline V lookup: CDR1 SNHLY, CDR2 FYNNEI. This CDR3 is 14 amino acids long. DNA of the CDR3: TGTGCCAGCACGAAACAGGGGCATAACACTGAAGCTTTCTTT. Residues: CASTKQGHNTEAFF.

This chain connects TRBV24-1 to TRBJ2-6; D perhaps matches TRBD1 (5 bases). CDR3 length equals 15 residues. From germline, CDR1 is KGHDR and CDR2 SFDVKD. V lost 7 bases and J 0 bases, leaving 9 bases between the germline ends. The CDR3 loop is CATSGHPSGANVLTF. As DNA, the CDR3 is TGTGCCACCAGCGGACACCCCTCTGGGGCCAACGTCCTGACTTTC.

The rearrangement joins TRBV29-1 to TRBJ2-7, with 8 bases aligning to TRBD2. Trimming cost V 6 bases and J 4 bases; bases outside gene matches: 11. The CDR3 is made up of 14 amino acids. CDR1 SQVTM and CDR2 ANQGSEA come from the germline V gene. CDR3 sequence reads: CSVRRGRSGYEQYF. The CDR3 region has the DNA TGCAGCGTCAGGCGCGGGAGGAGCGGGTACGAGCAGTACTTC.

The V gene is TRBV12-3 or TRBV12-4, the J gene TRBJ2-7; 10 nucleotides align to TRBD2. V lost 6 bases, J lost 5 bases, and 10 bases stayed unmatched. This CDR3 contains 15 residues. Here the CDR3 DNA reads TGTGCCAGCAGCCCACTCCTAGCGGGAGCCCACGAGCAGTACTTC. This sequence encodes CASSPLLAGAHEQYF.

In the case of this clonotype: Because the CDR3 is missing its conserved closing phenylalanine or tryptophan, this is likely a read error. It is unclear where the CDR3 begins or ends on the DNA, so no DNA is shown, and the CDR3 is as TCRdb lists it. CDR3 amino acids: CASSSLYGTGLAI. This chain joins TRBV27 and TRBJ2-7; TRBD1 is the table's D call and was not checked against the DNA. CDR1 and CDR2 from the germline V gene are MNHEY and SMNVEV (reference sequence). Including both end residues, the CDR3 is 13 amino acids long.